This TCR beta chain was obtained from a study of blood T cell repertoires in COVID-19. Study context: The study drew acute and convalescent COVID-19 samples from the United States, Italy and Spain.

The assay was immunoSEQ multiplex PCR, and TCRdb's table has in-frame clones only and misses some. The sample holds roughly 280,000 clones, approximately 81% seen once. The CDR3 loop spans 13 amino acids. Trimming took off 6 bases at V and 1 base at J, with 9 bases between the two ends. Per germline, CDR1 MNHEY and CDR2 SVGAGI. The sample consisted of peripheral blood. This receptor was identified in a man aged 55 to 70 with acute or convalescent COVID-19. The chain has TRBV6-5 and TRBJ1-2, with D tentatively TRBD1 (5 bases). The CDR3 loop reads CASRRDGNYGYTF. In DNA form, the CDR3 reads TGTGCCAGCAGGCGGGACGGTAACTATGGCTACACCTTC.